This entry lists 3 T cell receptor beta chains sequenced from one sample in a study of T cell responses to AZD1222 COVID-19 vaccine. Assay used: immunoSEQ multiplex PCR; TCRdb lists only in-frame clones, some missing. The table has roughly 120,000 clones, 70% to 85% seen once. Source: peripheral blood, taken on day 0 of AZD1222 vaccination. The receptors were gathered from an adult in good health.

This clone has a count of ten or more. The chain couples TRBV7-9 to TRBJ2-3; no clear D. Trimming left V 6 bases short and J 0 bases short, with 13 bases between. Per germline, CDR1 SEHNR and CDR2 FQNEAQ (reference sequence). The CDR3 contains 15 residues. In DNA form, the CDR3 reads TGTGCCAGCAGTCTGGGTCAGGTTAGCACAGATACGCAGTATTTT. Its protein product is CASSLGQVSTDTQYF.

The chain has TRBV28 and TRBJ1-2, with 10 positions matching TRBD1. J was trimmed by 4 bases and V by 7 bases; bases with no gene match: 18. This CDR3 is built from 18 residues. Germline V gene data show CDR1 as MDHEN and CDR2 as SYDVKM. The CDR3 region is CASTPLGTGVFKFYGYTF. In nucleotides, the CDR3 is TGTGCCAGCACCCCTCTGGGGACAGGGGTATTTAAATTCTATGGCTACACCTTC.

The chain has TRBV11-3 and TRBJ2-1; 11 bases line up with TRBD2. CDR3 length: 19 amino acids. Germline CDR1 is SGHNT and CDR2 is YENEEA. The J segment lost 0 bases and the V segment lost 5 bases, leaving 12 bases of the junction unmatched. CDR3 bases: TGTGCCAGCAGCCCCACCACCCTAGCGGGGGGTTCCTCCTACAATGAGCAGTTCTTC. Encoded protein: CASSPTTLAGGSSYNEQFF.